This T cell receptor beta chain was sequenced in a study of post-analysis software for immune sequencing data. Study-wide results and caveats: Pronounced co-clustering by F measure was evident among identically batched samples.

Comments on this clonotype: The antigen is unknown.

Unique-molecular-identifier-tagged TCR beta cDNA libraries were used. TCRdb re-derived calls from the PCR reads in MiXCR, one entry per CDR3 protein. The sample contains approximately 440,000 distinct CDR3 sequences, over 35% of which appear only once. The clonotype was recovered from a girl aged 5-17 years with multiple sclerosis. Sequenced material: blood.

CDR3 sequence (DNA): TGCGCCAGCAGCCAAGATCCTAGCGGCTACAATGAGCAGTACTTC. Its translation: CASSQDPSGYNEQYF. The chain carries TRBV4-3 and TRBJ2-1; TRBD2 matches 7 bases. The end of the DNA is better explained by TRBJ2-7, so the J call may be wrong. Germline CDR1 is LGHNA and CDR2 is YSLEER. The CDR3 length is 15 residues.